This T cell receptor (beta chain) is from a study of blood T cell repertoires in COVID-19. Study information: Some COVID-19 samples were acute and others convalescent; all came from the United States, Italy and Spain. Sample material is recorded as cDNA or gDNA derived from T cells, B-cell-depleted T cells, or PBMCs.

The germline V gene has CDR1 MNHEY and CDR2 SMNVEV (reference sequence). Trimming removed 5 bases from V and 4 bases from J, with 5 bases in between. This CDR3 spans 12 amino acids. Authors' analysis steps: How many nucleated cells were present was estimated from reference gene primer amplification. Here immunoSEQ multiplex PCR was the method, and the copy in TCRdb shows in-frame clones only, minus some. That table supplies the V and J calls and clone size; D and trimming were determined from the DNA. The table has roughly 42,000 clones, about 85% seen once; the top ten hold around 14%. This receptor was taken from a woman in her 70s in a cohort sampled during active COVID-19. The specimen was peripheral blood. This rearrangement joins TRBV27 to TRBJ2-2; D gene unclear. This chain's CDR3 is CASSPSTGELFF. CDR3 nucleotides: TGTGCCAGCAGTCCATCCACCGGGGAGCTGTTTTTT.